This T cell receptor (beta chain) derives from a study of shared clonotypes between healthy human individuals. This table comes from immunoSEQ multiplex PCR, and its TCRdb copy is limited to in-frame clones, with some not included. The data contain about 2.3 million clones, about 90% of them singletons. CDR3 length: 15 residues. V gave up 4 bases and J gave up 1 base; unmatched junction bases: 3. The germline V gene encodes CDR1 SGHRS and CDR2 YFSETQ. On this clone: Within the sample, other DNA sequences also encode this same CDR3.

The receptor's source is a man in his late teens or twenties in good health. Some clones in this sample may be carry-over from other donors' samples. The chain links TRBV5-1 to TRBJ2-3; 10 bases are a match to TRBD2. The material sequenced was naive CD4+ T cells from PBMCs. Regarding subset: CD45RA+ positively selected. CDR3 bases: TGCGCCAGCAGCCCACTAGCGGGGCGCACAGATACGCAGTATTTT. It translates to CASSPLAGRTDTQYF.